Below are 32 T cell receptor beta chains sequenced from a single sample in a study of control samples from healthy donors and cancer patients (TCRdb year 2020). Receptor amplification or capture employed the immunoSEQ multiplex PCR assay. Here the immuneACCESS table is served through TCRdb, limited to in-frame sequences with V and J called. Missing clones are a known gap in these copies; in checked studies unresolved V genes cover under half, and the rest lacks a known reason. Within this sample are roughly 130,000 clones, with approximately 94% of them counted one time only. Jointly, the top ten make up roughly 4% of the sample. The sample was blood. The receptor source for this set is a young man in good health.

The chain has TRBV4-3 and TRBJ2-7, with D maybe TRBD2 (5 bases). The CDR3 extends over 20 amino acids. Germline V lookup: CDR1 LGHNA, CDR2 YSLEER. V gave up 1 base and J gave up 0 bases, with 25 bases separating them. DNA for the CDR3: TGCGCCAGCAGCCAAGGGATACGGACTCTCACCGCCTCCGGCTCCTACGAGCAGTACTTC. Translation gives CASSQGIRTLTASGSYEQYF.

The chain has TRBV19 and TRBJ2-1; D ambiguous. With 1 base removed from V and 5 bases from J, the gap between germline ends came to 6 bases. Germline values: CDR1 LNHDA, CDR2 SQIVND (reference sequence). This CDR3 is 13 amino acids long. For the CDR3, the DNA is TGTGCCAGTAGTATAGCGACCCACAATGAGCAGTTCTTC. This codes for CASSIATHNEQFF.

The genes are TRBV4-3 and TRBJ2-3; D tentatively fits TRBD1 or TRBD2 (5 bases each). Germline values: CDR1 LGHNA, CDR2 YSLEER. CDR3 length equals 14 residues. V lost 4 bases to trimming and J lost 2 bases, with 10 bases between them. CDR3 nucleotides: TGCGCCAGCAGCCCGAGGGGTGCCACAGATACGCAGTATTTT. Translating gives CASSPRGATDTQYF.

CDR3 DNA sequence: TGTGCCAGCGGATCACCAAGGGCGCCAGTGAACACTGAAGCTTTCTTT. Protein: CASGSPRAPVNTEAFF. The chain uses TRBV28 and TRBJ1-1; unclear D gene. The V gene's germline CDR1 is MDHEN and CDR2 SYDVKM. This CDR3 spans 16 amino acids. Trimming removed 8 bases from V and 0 bases from J, with 19 bases in between.

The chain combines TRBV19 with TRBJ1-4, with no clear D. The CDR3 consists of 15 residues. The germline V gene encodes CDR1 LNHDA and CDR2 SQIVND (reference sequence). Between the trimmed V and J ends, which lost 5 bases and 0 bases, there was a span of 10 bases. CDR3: CASSHGVATNEKLFF. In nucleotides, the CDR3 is TGTGCCAGTAGTCACGGAGTTGCAACTAATGAAAAACTGTTTTTT.

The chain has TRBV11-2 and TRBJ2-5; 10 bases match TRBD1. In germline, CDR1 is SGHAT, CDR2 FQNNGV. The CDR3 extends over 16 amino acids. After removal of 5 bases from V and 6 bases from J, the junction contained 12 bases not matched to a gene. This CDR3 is CASSRSGQGEAKTQYF. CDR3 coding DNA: TGTGCCAGCAGCCGCTCCGGACAGGGGGAGGCGAAGACCCAGTACTTC.

CDR3 in amino acids: CASSFRTGGWDEQYF. The CDR3 nucleotides read TGTGCCAGCAGTTTTAGGACAGGGGGTTGGGACGAGCAGTACTTC. V is TRBV28 and J is TRBJ2-7, with 10 bases that match TRBD1. The ends lost 3 bases at V and 5 bases at J; junction bases unmatched: 7. The CDR3 contains 15 residues. Germline CDR1 MDHEN, CDR2 SYDVKM.

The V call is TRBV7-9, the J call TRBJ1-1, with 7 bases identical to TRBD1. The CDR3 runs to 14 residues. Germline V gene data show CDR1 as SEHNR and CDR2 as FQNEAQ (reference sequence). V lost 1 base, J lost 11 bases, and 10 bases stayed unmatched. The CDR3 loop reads CASSLEGGLHNAFF. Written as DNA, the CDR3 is TGTGCCAGCAGCTTAGAAGGGGGCCTCCATAATGCTTTCTTT.

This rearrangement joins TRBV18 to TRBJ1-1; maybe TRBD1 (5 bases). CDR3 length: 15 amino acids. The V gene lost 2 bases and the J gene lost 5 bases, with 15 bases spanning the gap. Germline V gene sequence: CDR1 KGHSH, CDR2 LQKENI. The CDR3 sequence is CASSPIAQAGTEAFF. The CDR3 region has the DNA TGTGCCAGCTCACCAATAGCACAGGCGGGGACTGAAGCTTTCTTT.

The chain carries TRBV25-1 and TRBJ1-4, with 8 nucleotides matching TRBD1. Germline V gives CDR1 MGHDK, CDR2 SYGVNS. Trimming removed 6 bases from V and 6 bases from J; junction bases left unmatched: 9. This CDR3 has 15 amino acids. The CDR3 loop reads CASSVSGTGYEKLFF. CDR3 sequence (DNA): TGTGCCAGCAGCGTCTCCGGGACAGGTTATGAAAAACTGTTTTTT.

CDR3 coding DNA: TGTGCCAGCAGCTATGGACTTTTCTCCGGGGAGCTGTTTTTT. Protein: CASSYGLFSGELFF. The chain is built from TRBV7-2 and TRBJ2-2; D may be TRBD2 (5 bases). This CDR3 region has 14 residues. CDR1 SGHTA and CDR2 FQGNSA come from the germline V gene. V dropped 4 bases and J dropped 6 bases, with 12 bases sitting between them. The full variable domain, rest sourced from reference TRBV7-2 and TRBJ2-2, is GAGVSQSPSNKVTEKGKDVELRCDPISGHTALYWYRQSLGQGLEFLIYFQGNSAPDKSGLPSDRFSAERTGGSVSTLTIQRTQQEDSAVYLCASSYGLFSGELFFGEGSRLTVL.

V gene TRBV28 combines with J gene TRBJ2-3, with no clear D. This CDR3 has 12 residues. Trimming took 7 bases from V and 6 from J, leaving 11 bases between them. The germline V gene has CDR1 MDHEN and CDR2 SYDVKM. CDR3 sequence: CASKTLMDTQYF. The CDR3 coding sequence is TGTGCCAGCAAGACCCTAATGGATACGCAGTATTTT.

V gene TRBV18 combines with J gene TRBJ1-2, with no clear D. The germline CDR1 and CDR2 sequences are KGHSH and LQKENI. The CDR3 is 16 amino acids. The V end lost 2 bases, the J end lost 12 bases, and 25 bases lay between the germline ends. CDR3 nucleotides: TGTGCCAGCTCACCAGGGGAGGCGCGGCCTGCCCTACCGGACACCTTC. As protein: CASSPGEARPALPDTF.

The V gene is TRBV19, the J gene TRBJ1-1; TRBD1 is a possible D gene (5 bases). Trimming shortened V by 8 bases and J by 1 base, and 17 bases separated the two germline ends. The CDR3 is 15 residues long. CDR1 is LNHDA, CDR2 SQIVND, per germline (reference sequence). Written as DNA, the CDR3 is TGTGCCAGTCGCCGCCCGGGACGTGGGAACACTGAAGCTTTCTTT. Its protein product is CASRRPGRGNTEAFF.

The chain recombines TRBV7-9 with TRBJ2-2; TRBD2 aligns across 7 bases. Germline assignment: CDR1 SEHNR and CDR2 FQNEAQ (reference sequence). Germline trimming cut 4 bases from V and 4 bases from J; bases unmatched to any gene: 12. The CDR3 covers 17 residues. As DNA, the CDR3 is TGTGCCAGCAGCTGGGGAGCGGGGATATACAGCACCGGGGAGCTGTTTTTT. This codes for CASSWGAGIYSTGELFF.

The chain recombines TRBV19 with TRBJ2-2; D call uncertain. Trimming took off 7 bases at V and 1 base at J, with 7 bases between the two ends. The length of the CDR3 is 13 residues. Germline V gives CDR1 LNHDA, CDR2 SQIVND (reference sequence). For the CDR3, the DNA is TGTGCCAGTACGGACGGGAACACCGGGGAGCTGTTTTTT. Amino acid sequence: CASTDGNTGELFF.

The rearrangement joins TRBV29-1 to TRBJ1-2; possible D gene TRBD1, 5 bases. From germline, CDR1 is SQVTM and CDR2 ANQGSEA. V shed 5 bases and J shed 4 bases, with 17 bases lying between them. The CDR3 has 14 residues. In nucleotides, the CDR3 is TGCAGCGTTAACCTCTTCGGGGGAGGCTATGGCTACACCTTC. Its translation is CSVNLFGGGYGYTF.

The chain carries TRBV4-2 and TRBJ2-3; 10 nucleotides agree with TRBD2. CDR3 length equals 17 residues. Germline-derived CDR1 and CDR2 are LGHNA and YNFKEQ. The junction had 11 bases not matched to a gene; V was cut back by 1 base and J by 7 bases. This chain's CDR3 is CASSQVLASGGVNTQYF. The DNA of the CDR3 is TGTGCCAGCAGCCAAGTCTTAGCTAGCGGGGGTGTAAATACGCAGTATTTT.

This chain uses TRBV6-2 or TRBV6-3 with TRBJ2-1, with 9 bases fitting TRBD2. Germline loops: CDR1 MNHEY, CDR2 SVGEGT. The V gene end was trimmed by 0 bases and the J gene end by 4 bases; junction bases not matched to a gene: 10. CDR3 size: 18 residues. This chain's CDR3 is CASSYSRSVSGGYNEQFF. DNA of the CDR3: TGTGCCAGCAGTTACTCGAGGTCAGTTAGCGGGGGTTACAATGAGCAGTTCTTC.

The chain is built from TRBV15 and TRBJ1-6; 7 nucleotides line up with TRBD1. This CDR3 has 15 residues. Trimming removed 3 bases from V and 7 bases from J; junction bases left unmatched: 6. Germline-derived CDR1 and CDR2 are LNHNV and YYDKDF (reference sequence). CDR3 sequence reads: CATSRKTGPNSPLHF. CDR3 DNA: TGTGCCACCAGCAGGAAGACAGGGCCGAATTCACCCCTCCACTTT.

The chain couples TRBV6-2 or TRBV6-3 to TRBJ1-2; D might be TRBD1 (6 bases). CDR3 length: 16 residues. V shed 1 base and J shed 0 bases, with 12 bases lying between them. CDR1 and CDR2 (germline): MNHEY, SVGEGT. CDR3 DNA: TGTGCCAGCAGTTACTTAGCAGGGGAAGCTAACTATGGCTACACCTTC. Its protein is CASSYLAGEANYGYTF.

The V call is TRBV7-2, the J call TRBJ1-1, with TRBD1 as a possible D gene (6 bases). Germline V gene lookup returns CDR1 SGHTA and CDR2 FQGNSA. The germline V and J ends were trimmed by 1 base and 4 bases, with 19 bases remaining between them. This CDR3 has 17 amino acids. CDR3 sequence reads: CASSLGGGGGLRTEAFF. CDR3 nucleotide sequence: TGTGCCAGCAGCTTAGGTGGAGGGGGAGGATTGCGCACTGAAGCTTTCTTT.

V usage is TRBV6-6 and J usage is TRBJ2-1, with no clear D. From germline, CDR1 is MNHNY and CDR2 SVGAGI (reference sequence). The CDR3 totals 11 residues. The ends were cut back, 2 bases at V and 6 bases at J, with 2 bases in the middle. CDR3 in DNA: TGTGCCAGCAGTTACAGCAATGAGCAGTTCTTC. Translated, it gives CASSYSNEQFF.

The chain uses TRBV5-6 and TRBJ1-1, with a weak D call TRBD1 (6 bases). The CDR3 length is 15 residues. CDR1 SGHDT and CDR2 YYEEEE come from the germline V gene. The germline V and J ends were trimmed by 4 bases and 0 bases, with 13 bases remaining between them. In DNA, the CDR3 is TGTGCCAGCAGCGACGGTAGGGGGATGAACACTGAAGCTTTCTTT. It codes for CASSDGRGMNTEAFF.

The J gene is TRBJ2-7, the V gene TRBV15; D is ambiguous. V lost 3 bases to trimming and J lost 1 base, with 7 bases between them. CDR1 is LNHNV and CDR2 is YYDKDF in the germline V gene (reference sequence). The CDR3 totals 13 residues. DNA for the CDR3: TGTGCCACCAGCAGCAGTCTATCCTACGAGCAGTACTTC. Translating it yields CATSSSLSYEQYF. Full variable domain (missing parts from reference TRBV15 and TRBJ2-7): DAMVIQNPRYQVTQFGKPVTLSCSQTLNHNVMYWYQQKSSQAPKLLFHYYDKDFNNEADTPDNFQSRRPNTSFCFLDIRSPGLGDTAMYLCATSSSLSYEQYFGPGTRLTVT.

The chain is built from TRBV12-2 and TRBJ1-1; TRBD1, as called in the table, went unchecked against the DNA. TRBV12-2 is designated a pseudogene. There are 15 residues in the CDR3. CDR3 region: CASRSPTGVNTEAFF. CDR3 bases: TGTGCAAGTCGCTCTCCAACAGGGGTGAACACTGAAGCTTTCTTT.

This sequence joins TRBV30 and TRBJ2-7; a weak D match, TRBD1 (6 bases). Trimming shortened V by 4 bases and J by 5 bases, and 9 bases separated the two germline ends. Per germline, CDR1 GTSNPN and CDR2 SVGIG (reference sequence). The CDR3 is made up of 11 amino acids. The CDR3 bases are TGTGCCTGGACAGGGGCCGACGAGCAGTACTTC. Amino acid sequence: CAWTGADEQYF. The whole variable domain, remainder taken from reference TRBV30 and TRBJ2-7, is SQTIHQWPATLVQPVGSPLSLECTVEGTSNPNLYWYRQAAGRGLQLLFYSVGIGQISSEVPQNLSASRPQDRQFILSSKKLLLSDSGFYLCAWTGADEQYFGPGTRLTVT.

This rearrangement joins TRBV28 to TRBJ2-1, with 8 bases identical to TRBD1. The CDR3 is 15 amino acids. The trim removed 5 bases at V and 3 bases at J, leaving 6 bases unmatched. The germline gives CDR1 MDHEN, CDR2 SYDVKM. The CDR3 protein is CASSPPGTGYNEQFF. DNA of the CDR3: TGTGCCAGCAGTCCACCCGGGACAGGCTACAATGAGCAGTTCTTC.

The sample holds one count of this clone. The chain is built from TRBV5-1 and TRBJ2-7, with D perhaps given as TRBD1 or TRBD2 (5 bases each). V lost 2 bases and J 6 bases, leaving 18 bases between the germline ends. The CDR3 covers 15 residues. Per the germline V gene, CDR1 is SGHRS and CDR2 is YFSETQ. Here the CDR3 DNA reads TGCGCCAGCAGCTTTCTGGGTTCAGGGACCTCCGAGCAGTACTTC. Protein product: CASSFLGSGTSEQYF.

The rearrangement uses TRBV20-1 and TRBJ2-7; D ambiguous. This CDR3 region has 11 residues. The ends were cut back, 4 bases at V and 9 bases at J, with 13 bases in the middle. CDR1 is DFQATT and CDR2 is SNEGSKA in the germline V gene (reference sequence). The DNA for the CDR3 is TGCAGTGCTACCCCGAGGTGGGGGCAGTACTTC. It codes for CSATPRWGQYF.

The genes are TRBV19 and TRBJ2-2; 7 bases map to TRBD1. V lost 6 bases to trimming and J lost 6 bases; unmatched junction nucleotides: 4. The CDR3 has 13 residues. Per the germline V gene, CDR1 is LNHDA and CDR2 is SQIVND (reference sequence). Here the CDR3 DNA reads TGTGCCAGTAGAGTAAGGGGGCCCGGGGAGCTGTTTTTT. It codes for CASRVRGPGELFF.

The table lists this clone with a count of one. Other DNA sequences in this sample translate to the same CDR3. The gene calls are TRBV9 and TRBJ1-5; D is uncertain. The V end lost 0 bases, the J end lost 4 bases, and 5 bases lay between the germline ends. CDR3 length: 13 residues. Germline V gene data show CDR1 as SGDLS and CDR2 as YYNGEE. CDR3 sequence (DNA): TGTGCCAGCAGCGTAGCTGGGAATCAGCCCCAGCATTTT. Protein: CASSVAGNQPQHF. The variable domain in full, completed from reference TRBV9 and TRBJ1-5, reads DSGVTQTPKHLITATGQRVTLRCSPRSGDLSVYWYQQSLDQGLQFLIQYYNGEERAKGNILERFSAQQFPDLHSELNLSSLELGDSALYFCASSVAGNQPQHFGDGTRLSIL.